The sample holds one count of the clone carrying this TCR beta chain. Other DNA sequences within the sample encode an identical CDR3. The data stem from a study of blood T cell repertoires in COVID-19. V was cut by 6 bases and J by 5 bases, with 13 bases left in between. There are 13 residues in the CDR3. Data came from immunoSEQ multiplex PCR; TCRdb stores just in-frame clones and leaves some out. Seen here are 470,000 or so clones, approximately 85% observed once, and the top ten hold approximately 3.4%. Material: peripheral blood. The receptor comes from a human donor in a cohort sampled during active COVID-19. The chain is built from TRBV12-3 or TRBV12-4 and TRBJ1-2, with D maybe TRBD1 (6 bases). The CDR3 loop is CASSLGQGYGYTF. The CDR3, as DNA: TGTGCCAGCAGCCTAGGGCAGGGGTATGGCTACACCTTC.